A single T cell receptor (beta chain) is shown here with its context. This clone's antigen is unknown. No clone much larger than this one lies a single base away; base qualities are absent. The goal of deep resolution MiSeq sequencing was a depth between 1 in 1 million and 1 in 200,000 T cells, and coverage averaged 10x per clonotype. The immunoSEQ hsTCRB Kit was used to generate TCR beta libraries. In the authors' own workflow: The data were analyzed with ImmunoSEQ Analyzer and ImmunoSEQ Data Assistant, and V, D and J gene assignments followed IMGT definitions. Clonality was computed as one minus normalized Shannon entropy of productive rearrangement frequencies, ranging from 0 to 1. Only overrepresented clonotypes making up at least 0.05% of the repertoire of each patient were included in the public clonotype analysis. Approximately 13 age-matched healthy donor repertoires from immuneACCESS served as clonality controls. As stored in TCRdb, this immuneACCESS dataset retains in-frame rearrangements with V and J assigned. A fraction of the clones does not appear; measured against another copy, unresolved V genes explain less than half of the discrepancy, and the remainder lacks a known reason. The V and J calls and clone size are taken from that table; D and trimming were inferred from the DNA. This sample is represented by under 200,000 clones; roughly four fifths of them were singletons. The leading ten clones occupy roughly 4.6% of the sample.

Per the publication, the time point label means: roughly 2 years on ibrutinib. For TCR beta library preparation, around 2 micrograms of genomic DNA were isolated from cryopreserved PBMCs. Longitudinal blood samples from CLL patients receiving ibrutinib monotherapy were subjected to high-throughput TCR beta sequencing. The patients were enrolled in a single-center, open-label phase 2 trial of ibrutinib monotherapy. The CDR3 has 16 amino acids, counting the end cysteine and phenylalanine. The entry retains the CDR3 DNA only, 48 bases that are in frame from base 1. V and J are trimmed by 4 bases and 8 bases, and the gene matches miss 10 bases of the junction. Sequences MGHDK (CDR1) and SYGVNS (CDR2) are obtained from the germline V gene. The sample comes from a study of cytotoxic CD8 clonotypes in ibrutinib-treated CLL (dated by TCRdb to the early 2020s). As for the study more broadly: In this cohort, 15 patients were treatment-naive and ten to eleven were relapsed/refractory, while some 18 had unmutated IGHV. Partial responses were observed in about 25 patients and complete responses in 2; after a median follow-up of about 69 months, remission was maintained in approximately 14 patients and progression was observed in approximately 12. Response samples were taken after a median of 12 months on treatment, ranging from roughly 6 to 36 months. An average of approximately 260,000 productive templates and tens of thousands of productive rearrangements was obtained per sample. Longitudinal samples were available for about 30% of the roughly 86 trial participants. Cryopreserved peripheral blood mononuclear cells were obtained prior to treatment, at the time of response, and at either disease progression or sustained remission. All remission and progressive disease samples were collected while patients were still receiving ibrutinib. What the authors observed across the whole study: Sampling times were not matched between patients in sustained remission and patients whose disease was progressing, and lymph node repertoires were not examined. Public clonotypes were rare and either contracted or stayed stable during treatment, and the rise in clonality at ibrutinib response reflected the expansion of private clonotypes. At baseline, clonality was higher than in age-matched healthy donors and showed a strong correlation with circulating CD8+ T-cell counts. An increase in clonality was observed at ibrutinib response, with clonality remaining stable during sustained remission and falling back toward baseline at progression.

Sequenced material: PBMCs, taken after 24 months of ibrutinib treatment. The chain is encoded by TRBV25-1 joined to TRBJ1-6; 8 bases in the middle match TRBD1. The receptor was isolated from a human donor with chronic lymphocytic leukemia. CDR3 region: CASSAQGAGRYSPLHF. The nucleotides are TGTGCCAGCAGTGCCCAGGGGGCCGGTAGATATTCACCCCTCCACTTT.